The clone carrying this TCR beta chain was counted many times. Its specificity is unknown. This entry comes from a study of beta chain features in type 1 diabetes. The V and J ends lost 4 bases and 5 bases, in that order; junction bases with no gene match: 9. The CDR3 extends over 15 amino acids. Looked up from germline, CDR1 is MDHEN and CDR2 is SYDVKM. Study results and caveats: Whether TCRB rearrangement is influenced by HLA type was left unresolved in this analysis.

Since all of the isolated RNA was reverse transcribed, expressed TCRB transcripts were what got sequenced. This table comes from immunoSEQ multiplex PCR, and its TCRdb copy is limited to in-frame clones, with some not included. This repertoire shows some 300,000 clones, 8% found once; its top ten account for over 0.8%. The sequence was collected from a woman aged 18-29 years in good health. Sequencing was performed on central memory CD4+ T cells from blood. The chain couples TRBV28 to TRBJ2-5; TRBD1 matches 8 bases. CDR3 coding DNA: TGTGCCAGCAGTTCCCCCAGGGGGCTGGGGGAGACCCAGTACTTC. This sequence encodes CASSSPRGLGETQYF. The full variable domain, with the rest looked up from reference TRBV28 and TRBJ2-5, is DVKVTQSSRYLVKRTGEKVFLECVQDMDHENMFWYRQDPGLGLRLIYFSYDVKMKEKGDIPEGYSVSREKKERFSLILESASTNQTSMYLCASSSPRGLGETQYFGPGTRLLVL.